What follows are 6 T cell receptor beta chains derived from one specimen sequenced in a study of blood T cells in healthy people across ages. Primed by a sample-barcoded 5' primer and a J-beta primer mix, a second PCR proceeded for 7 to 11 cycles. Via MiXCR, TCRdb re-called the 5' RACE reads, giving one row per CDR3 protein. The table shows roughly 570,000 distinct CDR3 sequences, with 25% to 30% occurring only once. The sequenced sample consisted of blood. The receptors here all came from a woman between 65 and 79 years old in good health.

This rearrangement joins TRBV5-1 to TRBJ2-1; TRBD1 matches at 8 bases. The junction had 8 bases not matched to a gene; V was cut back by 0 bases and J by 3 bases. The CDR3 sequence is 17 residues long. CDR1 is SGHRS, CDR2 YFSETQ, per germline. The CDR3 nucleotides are TGCGCCAGCAGCTTGGCCGAAACTACAGGGGGCTACAATGAGCAGTTCTTC. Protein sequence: CASSLAETTGGYNEQFF.

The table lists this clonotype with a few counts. The CDR3 sequence: CATSDLGRGGYNEQFF. Here the CDR3 DNA reads TGTGCCACCAGTGATTTGGGGAGAGGGGGTTACAATGAGCAGTTCTTC. The genes are TRBV24-1 and TRBJ2-5, with a possible D match to TRBD1 (6 bases). The assigned J gene may be wrong: the sequence end matches TRBJ2-1 better. Germline V gene data show CDR1 as KGHDR and CDR2 as SFDVKD. This CDR3 contains 16 residues.

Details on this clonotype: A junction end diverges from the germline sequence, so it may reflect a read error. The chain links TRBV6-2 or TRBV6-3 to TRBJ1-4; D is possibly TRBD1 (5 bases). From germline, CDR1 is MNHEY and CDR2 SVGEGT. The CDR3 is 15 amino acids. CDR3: CASSYGGTTNEELFF. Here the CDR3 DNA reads TGTGCCAGCAGTTACGGGGGAACTACTAATGAAGAACTGTTTTTT.

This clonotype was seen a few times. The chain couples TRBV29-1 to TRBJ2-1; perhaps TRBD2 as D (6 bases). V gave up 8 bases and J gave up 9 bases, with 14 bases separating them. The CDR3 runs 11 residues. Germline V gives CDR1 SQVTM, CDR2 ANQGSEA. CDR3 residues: CSPMWRGEQFF. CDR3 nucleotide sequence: TGCAGCCCGATGTGGAGGGGTGAGCAGTTCTTC.

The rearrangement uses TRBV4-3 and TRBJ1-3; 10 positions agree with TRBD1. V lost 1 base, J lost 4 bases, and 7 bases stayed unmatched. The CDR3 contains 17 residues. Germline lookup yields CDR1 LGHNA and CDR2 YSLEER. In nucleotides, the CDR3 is TGCGCCAGCAGCCAAGCCAACCGACAGGGGGCGGGAAACACCATATATTTT. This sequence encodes CASSQANRQGAGNTIYF.

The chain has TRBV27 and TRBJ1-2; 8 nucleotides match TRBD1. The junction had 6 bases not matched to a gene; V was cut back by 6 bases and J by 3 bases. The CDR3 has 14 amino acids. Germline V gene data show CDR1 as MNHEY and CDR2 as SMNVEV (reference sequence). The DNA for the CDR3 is TGTGCCAGCAGCCCAGGGGGCCTGCACTATGGCTACACCTTC. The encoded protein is CASSPGGLHYGYTF.